This entry lists 32 T cell receptor beta chains sequenced from one sample in a study of low-dose radiotherapy and immunotherapy resistance in tumors. As to time point: after trial treatment. Treatment: LDRT plus nivolumab, ipilimumab, low-dose cyclophosphamide and aspirin (RACIN trial). Gene-specific TRAV and TRBV primers were used for first-strand cDNA, covering alpha and beta chains. A roughly 20-cycle PCR with a constant-region primer and V-primer adapter amplified TCRs. Via MiXCR, TCRdb re-called the reads, giving one row per CDR3 protein. The sample has roughly 90,000 distinct CDR3 sequences; 20% to 25% are singletons. This sample comprised PBMCs, obtained after low-dose radiotherapy plus immunotherapy. These receptors were obtained from a female donor with ovarian cancer.

This clonotype was detected ten times or more. V usage is TRBV7-9 and J usage is TRBJ1-1, with D uncertain. Looked up from germline, CDR1 is SEHNR and CDR2 is FQNEAQ (reference sequence). V was clipped by 5 bases and J by 8 bases, with 9 bases between them. The CDR3 covers 11 residues. The CDR3 DNA reads as TGTGCCAGCAGCCTTAACAGCGAAGCTTTCTTT. It codes for CASSLNSEAFF.

This clonotype came up many times. The gene calls are TRBV7-2 and TRBJ2-5; 10 nucleotides agree with TRBD2. Looked up from germline, CDR1 is SGHTA and CDR2 is FQGNSA. The V gene end was trimmed by 2 bases and the J gene end by 2 bases; junction bases not matched to a gene: 14. The CDR3 loop spans 19 amino acids. The CDR3 reads CASSLTARATSGEQETQYF. The CDR3 nucleotides are TGTGCCAGCAGCTTAACGGCGAGGGCTACTAGCGGGGAGCAAGAGACCCAGTACTTC.

The chain employs TRBV19 and TRBJ1-1; TRBD1 matches 9 bases. The V gene end was trimmed by 6 bases and the J gene end by 5 bases; junction bases not matched to a gene: 13. The CDR3 loop spans 16 amino acids. Germline loops: CDR1 LNHDA, CDR2 SQIVND (reference sequence). CDR3 sequence reads: CASSNQAGTGRTEAFF. The CDR3 DNA reads as TGTGCCAGTAGCAATCAAGCCGGGACAGGGCGTACTGAAGCTTTCTTT.

This clonotype has a count of ten or more. The gene calls are TRBV20-1 and TRBJ2-7; 11 bases align to TRBD1. V was clipped by 1 base and J by 4 bases; unmatched bases: 9. The length of the CDR3 is 16 residues. CDR1 DFQATT and CDR2 SNEGSKA come from the germline V gene (reference sequence). CDR3 DNA sequence: TGCAGTGCTAGAGTTTCTCGGGGACAGGGGGTTTACGAGCAGTACTTC. It translates to CSARVSRGQGVYEQYF.

This clonotype was seen many times. V is TRBV12-3 or TRBV12-4 and J is TRBJ1-1; D is unresolved. V was pared by 5 bases and J by 8 bases, with 12 bases between. This CDR3 comprises 12 residues. The CDR3 bases are TGTGCCAGCAGTCCCGACGGGAGGGAAGCTTTCTTT. It yields the protein CASSPDGREAFF.

This clonotype was observed many times. The chain recombines TRBV5-1 with TRBJ1-1; 8 nucleotides align to TRBD1. Trimming took 0 bases from V and 7 from J; bases not matched to a gene: 2. The CDR3 consists of 13 residues. Germline CDR1 SGHRS, CDR2 YFSETQ. This CDR3 is CASSLGDRGEAFF. In DNA, the CDR3 is TGCGCCAGCAGCTTGGGAGACAGGGGTGAAGCTTTCTTT.

This clonotype was seen many times. The genes are TRBV5-1 and TRBJ2-2; D gene uncertain. Germline-derived CDR1 and CDR2 are SGHRS and YFSETQ. Trimming left V 4 bases short and J 1 base short, with 14 bases between. CDR3 length equals 16 residues. CDR3 loop: CASSVAGPRNTGELFF. In DNA form, the CDR3 reads TGCGCCAGCAGCGTCGCCGGGCCCAGGAACACCGGGGAGCTGTTTTTT. Full variable domain (remainder filled in from reference TRBV5-1 and TRBJ2-2): KAGVTQTPRYLIKTRGQQVTLSCSPISGHRSVSWYQQTPGQGLQFLFEYFSETQRNKGNFPGRFSGRQFSNSRSEMNVSTLELGDSALYLCASSVAGPRNTGELFFGEGSRLTVL.

With regard to this clonotype: At one of its ends the junction is not consistent with the germline gene, which may arise from a read error. The J gene is TRBJ2-1, the V gene TRBV5-1; D could derive from TRBD1 or TRBD2 (6 bases each). Germline lookup yields CDR1 SGHRS and CDR2 YFSETQ. The CDR3 contains 16 residues. CDR3 nucleotides: TGTGCCAGCAGCGGCGCCGGGGGCCTCTCCTACAATGAGCAGTTCTTC. This encodes CASSGAGGLSYNEQFF.

Only a few counts were recorded for this clonotype. This chain joins TRBV30 and TRBJ1-3; a weak D match, TRBD1 (5 bases). The CDR3 is 16 residues long. Germline-derived CDR1 and CDR2 are GTSNPN and SVGIG (reference sequence). The germline V and J ends were trimmed by 4 bases and 4 bases, with 20 bases remaining between them. The CDR3 DNA follows: TGTGCCTGGATGGGGACCGTGGGCCCGGGAGGAAACACCATATATTTT. It specifies CAWMGTVGPGGNTIYF.

Ten or more counts support this clonotype. V gene TRBV29-1 combines with J gene TRBJ2-1; 9 nucleotides line up with TRBD2. J lost 7 bases, V lost 7 bases, and 11 bases had no gene match. The germline CDR1 and CDR2 sequences are SQVTM and ANQGSEA. The CDR3 consists of 14 residues. CDR3 nucleotide sequence: TGCAGCGCATCCCGCGGGGGGGCCGTTAATGAGCAGTTCTTC. It yields the protein CSASRGGAVNEQFF.

This clonotype was seen repeatedly, ten times or more. This chain connects TRBV12-3 or TRBV12-4 to TRBJ2-1; no clear D gene. This CDR3 region has 16 residues. Trimming stripped 1 base from V and 1 base from J, with 11 bases between. The CDR3 nucleotides are TGTGCCAGCAGTTTAGGTGACCAACGGTCCTACAATGAGCAGTTCTTC. It codes for CASSLGDQRSYNEQFF.

This clonotype was seen many times. Germline is not matched at one junction end, which may reflect a read error. The rearrangement joins TRBV29-1 to TRBJ2-5; D perhaps matches TRBD2 (7 bases). This CDR3 contains 10 residues. Germline V gene lookup returns CDR1 SQVTM and CDR2 ANQGSEA. The CDR3 sequence: CSAREGGLHF. The CDR3 DNA sequence: TGCAGCGCACGGGAAGGGGGACTACACTTC.

The rearrangement joins TRBV29-1 to TRBJ2-1; TRBD2 matches 11 bases. Trimming cost V 3 bases and J 12 bases; bases outside gene matches: 7. This CDR3 region has 13 residues. Germline V gives CDR1 SQVTM, CDR2 ANQGSEA. The CDR3 spells CSVDGTSGISQFF. The CDR3 DNA sequence: TGCAGCGTTGACGGGACTAGCGGCATTTCGCAGTTCTTC.

This clonotype was found many times. In nucleotides, the CDR3 is TGTGCCAGCAGCTTTACGGCTAACACTGAAGCTTTCTTT. This encodes CASSFTANTEAFF. This chain joins TRBV5-4 and TRBJ1-1; no clear D gene. Between the trimmed V and J ends, which lost 2 bases and 2 bases, there was a span of 7 bases. Germline V gives CDR1 SGHNT, CDR2 YYREEE (reference sequence). CDR3 size: 13 residues.

Remarks on this clonotype: A far larger clone is just one base off, so this is likely a read error. V and J are TRBV5-3 and TRBJ2-3; D ambiguous. TRBV5-3 is an open reading frame, and its role is uncertain. The CDR3 extends over 15 amino acids. The CDR3 loop reads CASSYARPSSYMQYF. The CDR3 bases are TGTGCCAGCAGCTACGCGAGACCCAGCTCCTATATGCAGTATTTT.

The chain couples TRBV20-1 to TRBJ2-1; no reliable D call. The CDR3 spans 14 residues. With 3 bases removed from V and 4 bases from J, the gap between germline ends came to 13 bases. Germline V gene lookup returns CDR1 DFQATT and CDR2 SNEGSKA (reference sequence). The CDR3 DNA sequence: TGCAGTGCTAGGCGTCTGGAGCAATACAATGAGCAGTTCTTC. Residues: CSARRLEQYNEQFF.

The chain links TRBV30 to TRBJ1-2; D not certain. V was shortened by 0 bases and J by 0 bases, with 11 bases between the two germline ends. The length of the CDR3 is 15 residues. Germline lookup yields CDR1 GTSNPN and CDR2 SVGIG (reference sequence). This CDR3 reads CAWSVIGKANYGYTF. In DNA, the CDR3 is TGTGCCTGGAGTGTAATCGGAAAAGCTAACTATGGCTACACCTTC.

This clonotype was seen a few times. V and J are TRBV12-3 or TRBV12-4 and TRBJ2-5; tentative D call: TRBD2 (5 bases). The V end was cut by 0 bases, the J end by 5 bases, with 19 bases between. This CDR3 is built from 17 residues. CDR3 nucleotide sequence: TGTGCCAGCAGTTTAGCCTTCGAGGCTCCCGGGGTGGAGACCCAGTACTTC. Its protein is CASSLAFEAPGVETQYF.

This clonotype was found many times. The V and J genes are TRBV20-1 and TRBJ2-7; no reliable D call. CDR1 DFQATT and CDR2 SNEGSKA come from the germline V gene (reference sequence). With 4 bases removed from V and 2 bases from J, the gap between germline ends came to 18 bases. This CDR3 has 15 residues. The CDR3 sequence is CSAISRHINTYEQYF. CDR3 DNA: TGCAGTGCTATCTCCCGGCATATTAACACCTACGAGCAGTACTTC.

The chain has TRBV7-3 and TRBJ1-6; TRBD1 might be the D (5 bases). Trimming stripped 4 bases from V and 7 bases from J, with 14 bases between. The CDR3 contains 15 residues. Germline V gene sequence: CDR1 SGHTA, CDR2 FQGTGA. CDR3 sequence reads: CASSSGDFRNSPLHF. As DNA, the CDR3 is TGTGCCAGCAGCTCGGGGGACTTCAGAAATTCACCCCTCCACTTT.

Many counts were recorded for this clonotype. The chain joins TRBV21-1 to TRBJ1-5; the table's TRBD1 call for D was not verified on the DNA. TRBV21-1 counts as a pseudogene. The CDR3 consists of 16 residues. CDR3: CASREKGRYSNQPQHF. The CDR3 coding sequence is TGTGCCAGCAGGGAAAAGGGGCGATATAGCAATCAGCCCCAGCATTTT.

There are many counts of this clonotype. The chain recombines TRBV20-1 with TRBJ2-1; the D gene is possibly TRBD1 (6 bases). Trimming pared 3 bases from V and 0 bases from J, leaving 27 bases between. The CDR3 has 20 amino acids. Germline CDR1 reads DFQATT; CDR2 reads SNEGSKA (reference sequence). Here the CDR3 DNA reads TGCAGTGCTAGCGTAGGACGAGGGGGATACGGACGCGGCTCCTACAATGAGCAGTTCTTC. This codes for CSASVGRGGYGRGSYNEQFF.

This clonotype was seen repeatedly, ten times or more. The junction and the germline gene differ at one end; a read error may be behind it. The chain recombines TRBV5-1 with TRBJ1-1; D call uncertain. CDR3 length: 13 amino acids. Germline lookup yields CDR1 SGHRS and CDR2 YFSETQ. CDR3 sequence reads: CASSLAVNTEAFF. The CDR3 coding sequence is TGTGCCAGCAGTTTGGCAGTGAACACTGAAGCTTTCTTT.

As for this clonotype: This could be a read error, since a much larger clone is one nucleotide away. The V and J genes are TRBV20-1 and TRBJ2-4; the D is unclear. Trimming shortened V by 4 bases and J by 4 bases, and 14 bases separated the two germline ends. CDR3 length: 14 residues. CDR1 and CDR2 from the germline V gene are DFQATT and SNEGSKA (reference sequence). CDR3 sequence (DNA): TGCAGTGCTACATTGCCAGGTGGAAAAAACATTCAGTACTTC. It is translated as CSATLPGGKNIQYF.

This clonotype was counted at least ten times. The chain uses TRBV7-9 and TRBJ2-7; a weak D match, TRBD2 (5 bases). The V end lost 2 bases, the J end lost 1 base, and 18 bases lay between the germline ends. Germline assignment: CDR1 SEHNR and CDR2 FQNEAQ (reference sequence). The CDR3 sequence is 17 residues long. As DNA, the CDR3 is TGTGCCAGCAGCTTAACCTTTGAGGGCCTGGCTTCCTACGAGCAGTACTTC. Encoded protein: CASSLTFEGLASYEQYF.

This clonotype was seen ten or more times. The chain has TRBV28 and TRBJ2-1; TRBD2 is a possible D gene (6 bases). The CDR3 runs to 14 residues. Between the trimmed V and J ends, which lost 6 bases and 4 bases, there was a span of 13 bases. CDR1 is MDHEN and CDR2 is SYDVKM in the germline V gene. In nucleotides, the CDR3 is TGTGCCAGCAGGCGGGACGGGGCTTACAATGAGCAGTTCTTC. It is translated as CASRRDGAYNEQFF.

In this sample, this clonotype turned up many times. This chain uses TRBV5-1 with TRBJ2-5; 12 nucleotides agree with TRBD2. The germline V gene encodes CDR1 SGHRS and CDR2 YFSETQ. The CDR3 runs 16 residues. The J segment lost 2 bases and the V segment lost 0 bases, leaving 2 bases of the junction unmatched. CDR3 nucleotide sequence: TGCGCCAGCAGCTTGGGACTAGCGGGGGCTCAAGAGACCCAGTACTTC. Amino acid sequence: CASSLGLAGAQETQYF.

This clonotype was seen only once. The chain uses TRBV20-1 and TRBJ2-1; D is uncertain. The V end lost 2 bases, the J end lost 8 bases, and 16 bases lay between the germline ends. The CDR3 spans 14 residues. Per germline, CDR1 DFQATT and CDR2 SNEGSKA (reference sequence). CDR3 nucleotide sequence: TGCAGTGCTAGACCACTCCCCCGCCTCGATGAGCAGTTCTTC. Translation gives CSARPLPRLDEQFF.

A word on this clonotype: A far larger clone is one base from this, pointing to a likely read error. The CDR3 sequence: CAITEGLAGNEQYF. CDR3 sequence (DNA): TGTGCCATCACCGAGGGACTAGCGGGCAATGAGCAGTACTTC. The chain employs TRBV10-3 and TRBJ2-4; 12 positions agree with TRBD2. The CDR3 length is 14 residues. Germline CDR1 ENHRY, CDR2 SYGVKD. V lost 7 bases and J lost 13; bases outside the gene matches: 11.

This clonotype came up many times. The genes are TRBV5-1 and TRBJ2-7; no clear D gene. From germline, CDR1 is SGHRS and CDR2 YFSETQ. Trimming stripped 2 bases from V and 0 bases from J, with 3 bases between. This CDR3 contains 12 residues. In nucleotides, the CDR3 is TGCGCCAGCAGCTTTTCCTCCTACGAGCAGTACTTC. It translates to CASSFSSYEQYF.

Many counts were recorded for this clonotype. The rearrangement joins TRBV29-1 to TRBJ1-1; tentative D call: TRBD1 (6 bases). Germline V gene lookup returns CDR1 SQVTM and CDR2 ANQGSEA. The CDR3 totals 13 residues. The ends were cut back, 5 bases at V and 3 bases at J, with 13 bases in the middle. CDR3 amino acids: CSVSRGRDTEAFF. The CDR3 DNA sequence: TGCAGCGTTTCCAGGGGTAGGGACACTGAAGCTTTCTTT. The variable domain in full, with the rest retrieved from reference TRBV29-1 and TRBJ1-1, is SAVISQKPSRDICQRGTSLTIQCQVDSQVTMMFWYRQQPGQSLTLIATANQGSEATYESGFVIDKFPISRPNLTFSTLTVSNMSPEDSSIYLCSVSRGRDTEAFFGQGTRLTVV.

The table lists this clonotype with a few counts. The chain uses TRBV12-3 or TRBV12-4 and TRBJ1-6; the D gene is possibly TRBD1 (5 bases). Trimming removed 0 bases from V and 10 bases from J, with 13 bases in between. CDR3 length: 15 amino acids. The CDR3 DNA follows: TGTGCCAGCAGTTTAGCTCAGGGACCTGGGTCACCCCTCCACTTT. Translating gives CASSLAQGPGSPLHF.